The TCR beta chain described here comes from a study of blood T cell repertoires in COVID-19. Generated by immunoSEQ multiplex PCR, the TCRdb table keeps only in-frame clones and is missing some. Of roughly 300,000 clones listed, 65% to 85% were seen once; the top ten hold roughly 1.5%. Trimming stripped 6 bases from V and 4 bases from J, with 15 bases between. CDR1 and CDR2 from the germline V gene are MDHEN and SYDVKM. The CDR3 has 14 residues. Seattle participants joined during active infection and were tracked over time. The chain joins TRBV28 to TRBJ1-1; tentatively, D is TRBD1 (6 bases). Sequencing used peripheral blood. This receptor was obtained from a human donor with COVID-19, enrolled during active disease. The donor label of this sample is uncertain. The CDR3 coding sequence is TGTGCCAGCAGAGGGGGGGGGCGCAGCACTGAAGCTTTCTTT. It is translated as CASRGGGRSTEAFF.